This TCR beta chain was sequenced during a study of blood T cell repertoires in COVID-19. Profiling relied on immunoSEQ multiplex PCR, and the TCRdb table lists in-frame clones only, not all of them. The sample yields 40,000 to 45,000 clones, 70% to 90% seen once. This CDR3 region has 16 residues. Germline CDR1 reads SGDLS; CDR2 reads YYNGEE. The V segment lost 1 base and the J segment 9 bases; nucleotides outside the gene matches: 11. The chain recombines TRBV9 with TRBJ2-1; 9 bases match TRBD2. The receptor's source is a man in his 60s with active COVID-19. Sequenced: peripheral blood. DNA for the CDR3: TGTGCCAGCAGCGTACTTTCCTCCGGGACTAGCAGTGAGCAGTTCTTC. Its protein product is CASSVLSSGTSSEQFF.